These T cell receptor beta chains were read from a single sample in a study of regulatory T cells in long-lasting Graves disease. TCRdb processed the multiplex PCR reads anew with MiXCR; each CDR3 protein has one entry. The sample contains roughly 410,000 distinct CDR3 sequences, 15% of which appear only once. These same data were also listed under a study on T cells in Graves' hyperthyroidism and ophthalmopathy.

The sample in question was peripheral blood mononuclear cells (PBMCs), obtained at new diagnosis, from a patient treated with antithyroid drugs. The receptor set was obtained from a woman aged 40 to 55 with Graves disease. Each CDR3 is given with its conserved first and last residue. Each record gives: clone size, D gene, J gene, V gene, CDR3 protein, CDR3 DNA. The D gene is left open where the match is weak. Size tells how often a clone was seen (once, few, many) or the class of an expanded clone, and some rows leave it out.

many,.,TRBJ2-3,TRBV7-2,CASSLVSGTDTQYF,TGTGCCAGCAGTTTAGTAAGCGGAACAGATACGCAGTATTTT
many,TRBD2,TRBJ2-3,TRBV5-1,CASSLGTLAGVGTDTQYF,TGCGCCAGCAGCTTGGGTACCCTAGCGGGAGTGGGTACAGATACGCAGTATTTT
few,TRBD2,TRBJ2-3,TRBV20-1,CSALLAGAADTQYF,TGCAGTGCTCTACTAGCGGGAGCCGCGGATACGCAGTATTTT
many,TRBD2,TRBJ2-1,TRBV7-9,CASSLPTSGRESSYNEQFF,TGTGCCAGCAGCTTACCGACTAGCGGACGCGAAAGCTCCTACAATGAGCAGTTCTTC
many,.,TRBJ1-2,TRBV27,CASSPFAPLHYGYTF,TGTGCCAGCAGTCCCTTCGCCCCCCTGCACTATGGCTACACCTTC
many,.,TRBJ2-7,TRBV6-2/TRBV6-3,CASREGIYEQYF,TGTGCCAGCAGAGAGGGCATCTACGAGCAGTACTTC
few,.,TRBJ2-3,TRBV5-5,CASSPPLDTDTQYF,TGTGCCAGCAGCCCTCCGCTTGACACAGATACGCAGTATTTT
many,TRBD2,TRBJ2-7,TRBV14,CASSQAAAGLTFVGEQYF,TGTGCCAGCAGCCAAGCTGCAGCGGGACTAACTTTTGTCGGGGAGCAGTACTTC
few,.,TRBJ2-3,TRBV29-1,CSVAGLYTDTQYF,TGCAGCGTGGCGGGACTTTACACAGATACGCAGTATTTT
many,TRBD1,TRBJ2-6,TRBV6-2/TRBV6-3,CASSQRQGPDSGANVLTF,TGTGCCAGCAGTCAACGACAGGGACCCGACTCTGGGGCCAACGTCCTGACTTTC
many,.,TRBJ1-2,TRBV19,CASRGDIRYGYTF,TGTGCCAGTAGAGGGGACATCCGCTATGGCTACACCTTC
.,TRBD2,TRBJ2-6,TRBV5-1,CASKPAGVPGANVLTF,TGCGCCAGCAAGCCAGCGGGAGTGCCTGGGGCCAACGTCCTGACTTTC
few,TRBD2,TRBJ2-7,TRBV6-5,CASSYPATSGAYEQYF,TGTGCCAGCAGTTACCCTGCAACTAGCGGGGCCTACGAGCAGTACTTC
.,TRBD2,TRBJ2-7,TRBV2,CASSEQLAGLYEQYF,TGTGCCAGCAGTGAACAACTAGCGGGACTCTACGAGCAGTACTTC
many,TRBD2,TRBJ2-5,TRBV27,CASSQTGTSGSGTQYF,TGTGCCAGCAGTCAGACCGGGACTAGCGGGTCTGGGACCCAGTACTTC
.,.,TRBJ1-3,TRBV20-1,CSAREPYRRSGNTIYF,TGCAGTGCTAGAGAACCCTACCGGCGGTCTGGAAACACCATATATTTT
.,.,TRBJ2-1,TRBV19,CASTPIISSYNEQFF,TGTGCCAGTACCCCTATCATCAGCTCCTACAATGAGCAGTTCTTC
few,TRBD1,TRBJ1-3,TRBV29-1,CSVEAAQGAGNTIYF,TGCAGCGTTGAAGCGGCTCAGGGGGCTGGAAACACCATATATTTT
many,.,TRBJ2-7,TRBV7-8,CASTQTGRSSYEQYF,TGTGCCAGCACCCAAACGGGCAGGAGCTCCTACGAGCAGTACTTC
many,.,TRBJ2-3,TRBV6-2/TRBV6-3,CASSELGGTSTDTQYF,TGTGCCAGCAGTGAATTGGGCGGGACGAGCACAGATACGCAGTATTTT
few,TRBD1,TRBJ1-2,TRBV5-1,CASRKGQGALDYGYTF,TGCGCCAGCAGAAAAGGACAGGGGGCATTGGACTATGGCTACACCTTC
many,.,TRBJ1-1,TRBV30,CAWTGFGTEAFF,TGTGCCTGGACAGGGTTCGGCACTGAAGCTTTCTTT
many,TRBD1,TRBJ1-2,TRBV28,CASSFWDRAEGYTF,TGTGCCAGCAGTTTCTGGGACAGGGCGGAGGGCTACACCTTC
many,TRBD1,TRBJ2-5,TRBV2,CARSDREETQYF,TGTGCCAGGTCGGACAGGGAAGAGACCCAGTACTTC